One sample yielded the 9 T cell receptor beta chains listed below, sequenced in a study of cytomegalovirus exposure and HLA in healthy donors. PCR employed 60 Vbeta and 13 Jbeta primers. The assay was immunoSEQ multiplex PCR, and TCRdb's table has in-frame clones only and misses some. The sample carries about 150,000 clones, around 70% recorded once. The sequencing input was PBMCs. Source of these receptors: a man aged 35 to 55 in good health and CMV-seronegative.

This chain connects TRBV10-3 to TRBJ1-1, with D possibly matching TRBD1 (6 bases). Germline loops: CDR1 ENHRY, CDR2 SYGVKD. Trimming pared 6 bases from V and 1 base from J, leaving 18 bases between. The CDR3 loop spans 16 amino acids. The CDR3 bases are TGTGCCATCAGGGCAGCATCCGGGACATCGAACACTGAAGCTTTCTTT. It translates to CAIRAASGTSNTEAFF.

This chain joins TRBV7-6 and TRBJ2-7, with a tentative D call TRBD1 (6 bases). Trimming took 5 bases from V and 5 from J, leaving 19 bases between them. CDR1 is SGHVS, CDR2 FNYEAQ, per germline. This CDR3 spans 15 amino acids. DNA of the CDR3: TGTGCCAGCAGCGCTACAGGGTACCTAAGCCACGAGCAGTACTTC. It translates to CASSATGYLSHEQYF.

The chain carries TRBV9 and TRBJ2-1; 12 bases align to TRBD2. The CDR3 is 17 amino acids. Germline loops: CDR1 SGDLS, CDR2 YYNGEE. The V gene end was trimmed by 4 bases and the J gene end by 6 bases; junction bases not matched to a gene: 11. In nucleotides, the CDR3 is TGTGCCAGCAGCCCTAGGACTAGCGGGAAATTTTCCAATGAGCAGTTCTTC. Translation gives CASSPRTSGKFSNEQFF.

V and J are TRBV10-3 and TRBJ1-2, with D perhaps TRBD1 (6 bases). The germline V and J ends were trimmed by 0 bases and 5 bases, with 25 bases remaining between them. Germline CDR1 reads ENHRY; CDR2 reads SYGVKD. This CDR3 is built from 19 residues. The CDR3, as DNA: TGTGCCATCAGTGAGTCCCAGTCTCATTCAACAGGGATCGGATATGGCTACACCTTC. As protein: CAISESQSHSTGIGYGYTF.

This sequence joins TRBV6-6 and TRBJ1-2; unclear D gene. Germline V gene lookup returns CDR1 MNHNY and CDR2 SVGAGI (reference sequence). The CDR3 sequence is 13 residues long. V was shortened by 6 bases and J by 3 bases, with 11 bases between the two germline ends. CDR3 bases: TGTGCCAGCAGAATATCCCAGGACTATGGCTACACCTTC. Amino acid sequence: CASRISQDYGYTF.

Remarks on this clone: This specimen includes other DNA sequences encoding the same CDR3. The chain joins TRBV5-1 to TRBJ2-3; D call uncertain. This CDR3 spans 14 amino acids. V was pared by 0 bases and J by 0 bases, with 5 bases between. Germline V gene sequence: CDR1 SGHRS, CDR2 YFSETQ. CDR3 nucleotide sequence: TGCGCCAGCAGCTTGGCCGGGAGCACAGATACGCAGTATTTT. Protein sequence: CASSLAGSTDTQYF. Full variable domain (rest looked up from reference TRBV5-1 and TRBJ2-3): KAGVTQTPRYLIKTRGQQVTLSCSPISGHRSVSWYQQTPGQGLQFLFEYFSETQRNKGNFPGRFSGRQFSNSRSEMNVSTLELGDSALYLCASSLAGSTDTQYFGPGTRLTVL.

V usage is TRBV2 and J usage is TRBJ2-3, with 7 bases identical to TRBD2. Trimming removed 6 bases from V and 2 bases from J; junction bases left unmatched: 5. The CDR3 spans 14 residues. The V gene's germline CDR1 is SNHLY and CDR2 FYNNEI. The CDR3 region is CASRTGTNTDTQYF. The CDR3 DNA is TGTGCCAGCAGAACCGGGACTAACACAGATACGCAGTATTTT.

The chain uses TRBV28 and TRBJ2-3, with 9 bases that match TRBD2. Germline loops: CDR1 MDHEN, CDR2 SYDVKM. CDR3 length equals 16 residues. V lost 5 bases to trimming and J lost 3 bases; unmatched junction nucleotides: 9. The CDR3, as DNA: TGTGCCAGCAGTCTCCCCTTAGCGGGAGAGACAGATACGCAGTATTTT. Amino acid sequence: CASSLPLAGETDTQYF.

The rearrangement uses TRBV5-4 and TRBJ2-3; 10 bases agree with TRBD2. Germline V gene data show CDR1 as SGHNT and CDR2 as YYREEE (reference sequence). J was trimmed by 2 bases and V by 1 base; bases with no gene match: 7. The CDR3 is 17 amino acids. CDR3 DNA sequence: TGTGCCAGCAGCTTGCGGATAGCGGGAGGCCACACAGATACGCAGTATTTT. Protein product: CASSLRIAGGHTDTQYF.